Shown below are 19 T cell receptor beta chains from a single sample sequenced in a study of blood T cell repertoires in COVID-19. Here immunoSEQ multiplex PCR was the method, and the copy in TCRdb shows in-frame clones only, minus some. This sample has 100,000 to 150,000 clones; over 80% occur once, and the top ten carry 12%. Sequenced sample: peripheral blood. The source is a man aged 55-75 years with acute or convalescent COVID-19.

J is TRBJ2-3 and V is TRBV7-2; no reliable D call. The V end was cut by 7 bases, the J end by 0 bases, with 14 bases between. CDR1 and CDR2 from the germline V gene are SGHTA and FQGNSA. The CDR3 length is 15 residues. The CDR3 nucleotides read TGTGCCAGCACCCTACTCCGAGCCAGCACAGATACGCAGTATTTT. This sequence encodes CASTLLRASTDTQYF.

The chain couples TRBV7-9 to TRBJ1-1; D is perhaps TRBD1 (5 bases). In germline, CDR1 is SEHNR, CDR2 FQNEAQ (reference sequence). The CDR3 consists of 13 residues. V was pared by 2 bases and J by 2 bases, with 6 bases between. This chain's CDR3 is CASSLQGNTEAFF. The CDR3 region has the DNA TGTGCCAGCAGCTTACAGGGAAACACTGAAGCTTTCTTT.

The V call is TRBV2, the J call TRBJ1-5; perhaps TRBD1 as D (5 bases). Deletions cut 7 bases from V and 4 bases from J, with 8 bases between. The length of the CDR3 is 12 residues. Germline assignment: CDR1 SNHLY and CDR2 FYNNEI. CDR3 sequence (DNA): TGTGCCAGCAATCAGGGTAATCAGCCCCAGCATTTT. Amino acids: CASNQGNQPQHF.

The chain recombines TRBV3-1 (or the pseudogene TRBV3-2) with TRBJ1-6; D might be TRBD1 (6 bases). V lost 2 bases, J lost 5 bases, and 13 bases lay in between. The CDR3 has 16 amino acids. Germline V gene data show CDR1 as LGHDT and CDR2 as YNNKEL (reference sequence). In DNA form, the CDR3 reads TGTGCCAGCAGCCAATATCGTACAGGGAATAATTCACCCCTCCACTTT. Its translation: CASSQYRTGNNSPLHF.

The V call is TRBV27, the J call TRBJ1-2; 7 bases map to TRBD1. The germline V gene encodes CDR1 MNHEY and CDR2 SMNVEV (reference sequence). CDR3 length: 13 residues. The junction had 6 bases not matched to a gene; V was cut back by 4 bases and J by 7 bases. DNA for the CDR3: TGTGCCAGCAGTTCCACAGGGGCGGGTGGCTACACCTTC. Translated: CASSSTGAGGYTF.

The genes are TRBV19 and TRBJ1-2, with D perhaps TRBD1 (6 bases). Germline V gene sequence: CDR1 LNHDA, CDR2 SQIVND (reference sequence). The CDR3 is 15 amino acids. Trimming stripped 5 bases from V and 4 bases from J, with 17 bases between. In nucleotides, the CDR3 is TGTGCCAGTAGTGGTCCAGGGGACCTTTTCTATGGCTACACCTTC. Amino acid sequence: CASSGPGDLFYGYTF.

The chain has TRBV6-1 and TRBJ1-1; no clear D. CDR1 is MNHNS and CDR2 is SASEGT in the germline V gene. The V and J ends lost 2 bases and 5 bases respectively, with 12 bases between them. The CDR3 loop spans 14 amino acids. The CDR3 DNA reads TGTGCCAGCAGTGAATGGTGGGGAGGGACTGAAGCTTTCTTT. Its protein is CASSEWWGGTEAFF.

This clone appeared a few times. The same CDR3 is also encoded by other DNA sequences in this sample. The CDR3 coding sequence is TGTGCCAGCAGTGAAACGGGAATCGAGCAGTACTTC. This encodes CASSETGIEQYF. The genes are TRBV6-1 and TRBJ2-7; a weak D match, TRBD2 (5 bases). Trimming pared 2 bases from V and 6 bases from J, leaving 8 bases between. In germline, CDR1 is MNHNS, CDR2 SASEGT. The CDR3 length is 12 residues.

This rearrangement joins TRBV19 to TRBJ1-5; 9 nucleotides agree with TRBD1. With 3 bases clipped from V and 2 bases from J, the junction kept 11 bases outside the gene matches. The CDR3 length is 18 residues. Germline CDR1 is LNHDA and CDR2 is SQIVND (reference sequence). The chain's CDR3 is CASSISGTGSLGNQPQHF. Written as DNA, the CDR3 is TGTGCCAGTAGTATTTCAGGGACAGGGAGTCTTGGCAATCAGCCCCAGCATTTT.

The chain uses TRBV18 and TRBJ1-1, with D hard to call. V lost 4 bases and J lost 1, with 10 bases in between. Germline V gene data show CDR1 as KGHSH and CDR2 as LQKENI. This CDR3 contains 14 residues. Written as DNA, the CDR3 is TGTGCCAGCTCACGTGAGGGCTGGAACACTGAAGCTTTCTTT. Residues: CASSREGWNTEAFF. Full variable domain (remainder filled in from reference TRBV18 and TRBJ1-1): NAGVMQNPRHLVRRRGQEARLRCSPMKGHSHVYWYRQLPEEGLKFMVYLQKENIIDESGMPKERFSAEFPKEGPSILRIQQVVRGDSAAYFCASSREGWNTEAFFGQGTRLTVV.

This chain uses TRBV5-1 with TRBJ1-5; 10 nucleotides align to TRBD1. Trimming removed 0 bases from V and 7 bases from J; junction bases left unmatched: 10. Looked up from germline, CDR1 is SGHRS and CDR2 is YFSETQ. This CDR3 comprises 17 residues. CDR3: CASSLEAGQGGKQPQHF. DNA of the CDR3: TGCGCCAGCAGCTTGGAAGCTGGACAGGGGGGGAAGCAGCCCCAGCATTTT. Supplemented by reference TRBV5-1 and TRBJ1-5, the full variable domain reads KAGVTQTPRYLIKTRGQQVTLSCSPISGHRSVSWYQQTPGQGLQFLFEYFSETQRNKGNFPGRFSGRQFSNSRSEMNVSTLELGDSALYLCASSLEAGQGGKQPQHFGDGTRLSIL.

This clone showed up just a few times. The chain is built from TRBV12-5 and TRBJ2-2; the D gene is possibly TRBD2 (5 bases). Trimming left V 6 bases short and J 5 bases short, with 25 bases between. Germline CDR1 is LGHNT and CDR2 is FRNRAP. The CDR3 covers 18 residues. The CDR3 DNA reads TGTGCTAGTGGGATCTCTGCGGGCCAGTCGCTCGGGACCGGGGAGCTGTTTTTT. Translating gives CASGISAGQSLGTGELFF. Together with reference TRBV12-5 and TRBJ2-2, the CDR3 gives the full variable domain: DARVTQTPRHKVTEMGQEVTMRCQPILGHNTVFWYRQTMMQGLELLAYFRNRAPLDDSGMPKDRFSAEMPDATLATLKIQPSEPRDSAVYFCASGISAGQSLGTGELFFGEGSRLTVL.

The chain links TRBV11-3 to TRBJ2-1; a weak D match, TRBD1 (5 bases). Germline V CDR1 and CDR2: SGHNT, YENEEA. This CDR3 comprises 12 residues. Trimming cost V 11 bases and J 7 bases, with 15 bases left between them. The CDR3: CAPGQGGNEQFF. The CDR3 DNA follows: TGTGCCCCAGGGCAGGGTGGGAATGAGCAGTTCTTC.

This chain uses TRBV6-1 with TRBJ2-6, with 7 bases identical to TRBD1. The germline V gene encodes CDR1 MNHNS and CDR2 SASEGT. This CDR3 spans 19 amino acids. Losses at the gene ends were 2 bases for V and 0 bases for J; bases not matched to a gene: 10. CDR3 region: CASSEITGVLHSGANVLTF. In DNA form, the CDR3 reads TGTGCCAGCAGTGAAATCACAGGGGTTCTCCACTCTGGGGCCAACGTCCTGACTTTC.

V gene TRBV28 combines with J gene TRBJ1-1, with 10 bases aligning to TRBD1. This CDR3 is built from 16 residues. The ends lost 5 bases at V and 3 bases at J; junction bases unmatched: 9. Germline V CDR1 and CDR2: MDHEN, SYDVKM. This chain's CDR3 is CASSLGQGVGDTEAFF. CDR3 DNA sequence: TGTGCCAGCAGTCTAGGACAGGGGGTAGGGGACACTGAAGCTTTCTTT.

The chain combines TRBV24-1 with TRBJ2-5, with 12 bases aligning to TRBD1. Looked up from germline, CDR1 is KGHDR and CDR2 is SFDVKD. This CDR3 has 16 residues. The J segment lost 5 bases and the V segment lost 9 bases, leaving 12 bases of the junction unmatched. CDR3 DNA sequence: TGTGCCACCGGGACGGGGGACAGGGGGCTAGGGGAGACCCAGTACTTC. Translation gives CATGTGDRGLGETQYF.

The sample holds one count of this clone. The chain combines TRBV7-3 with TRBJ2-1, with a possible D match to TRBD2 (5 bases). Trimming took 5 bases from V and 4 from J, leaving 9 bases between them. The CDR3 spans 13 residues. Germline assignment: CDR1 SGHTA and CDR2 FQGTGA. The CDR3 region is CASSISGYNEQFF. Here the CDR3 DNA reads TGTGCCAGCAGCATAAGCGGTTACAATGAGCAGTTCTTC. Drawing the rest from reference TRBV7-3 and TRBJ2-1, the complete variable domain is GAGVSQTPSNKVTEKGKYVELRCDPISGHTALYWYRQSLGQGPEFLIYFQGTGAADDSGLPNDRFFAVRPEGSVSTLKIQRTERGDSAVYLCASSISGYNEQFFGPGTRLTVL.

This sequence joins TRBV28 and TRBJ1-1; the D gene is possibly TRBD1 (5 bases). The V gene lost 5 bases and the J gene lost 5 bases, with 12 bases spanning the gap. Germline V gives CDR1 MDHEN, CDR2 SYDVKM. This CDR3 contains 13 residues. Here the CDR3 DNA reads TGTGCCAGCAGTGCCGCGGGGGGGACTGAAGCTTTCTTT. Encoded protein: CASSAAGGTEAFF.

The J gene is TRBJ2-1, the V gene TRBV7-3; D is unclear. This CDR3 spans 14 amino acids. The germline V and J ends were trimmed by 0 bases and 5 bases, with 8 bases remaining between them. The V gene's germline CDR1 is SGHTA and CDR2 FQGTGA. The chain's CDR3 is CASSLTRQNNEQFF. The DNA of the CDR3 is TGTGCCAGCAGCTTAACTCGCCAGAACAATGAGCAGTTCTTC.